Following are 12 T cell receptor beta chains from one sample sequenced in a study of shared clonotypes between healthy human individuals. Naive CD8 isolation took CD45RO-negative cells positively selected for CCR7 and excluded terminally differentiated effector memory CD45RA+ cells. Generated by immunoSEQ multiplex PCR, the TCRdb table keeps only in-frame clones and is missing some. In the table there are about 2.2 million clones, about 93% of which are singletons. Source material: naive CD8+ T cells from PBMCs. All receptors come from a man younger than 30 in good health. Some clones in this sample may be carry-over from other donors' samples.

The DNA for the CDR3 is TGCGCCAGCAGCTTGGGTTTGGAGGACCTCACAGCGGGATATAGTCGGTTCTTC. It translates to CASSLGLEDLTAGYSRFF. The chain has TRBV5-1 and TRBJ2-1; 7 bases map to TRBD2. The germline CDR1 and CDR2 sequences are SGHRS and YFSETQ. Unmatched junction bases numbered 24, after V lost 0 bases and J lost 15 bases. This CDR3 region has 18 residues. The complete variable domain, with remaining parts taken from reference TRBV5-1 and TRBJ2-1, reads KAGVTQTPRYLIKTRGQQVTLSCSPISGHRSVSWYQQTPGQGLQFLFEYFSETQRNKGNFPGRFSGRQFSNSRSEMNVSTLELGDSALYLCASSLGLEDLTAGYSRFFGPGTRLTVL.

For this clone: This same CDR3 is encoded by further DNA sequences in the sample. The V gene is TRBV11-2, the J gene TRBJ2-1, with D uncertain. The germline gives CDR1 SGHAT, CDR2 FQNNGV. V was cut by 1 base and J by 10 bases, with 8 bases left in between. The CDR3 runs to 12 residues. The CDR3 is CASSLGQGEQFF. The DNA for the CDR3 is TGTGCCAGCAGCTTAGGTCAAGGCGAGCAGTTCTTC. Using reference TRBV11-2 and TRBJ2-1 for the parts outside the CDR3, the full variable domain is EAGVAQSPRYKIIEKRQSVAFWCNPISGHATLYWYQQILGQGPKLLIQFQNNGVVDDSQLPKDRFSAERLKGVDSTLKIQPAKLEDSAVYLCASSLGQGEQFFGPGTRLTVL.

This clone occurred once. J is TRBJ1-2 and V is TRBV5-5; 10 nucleotides align to TRBD1. CDR3 length equals 16 residues. Germline V gene lookup returns CDR1 SGHKS and CDR2 YYEKEE (reference sequence). The trim removed 5 bases at V and 3 bases at J, leaving 10 bases unmatched. The CDR3 here is CASSLTGGVPYYGYTF. The CDR3 DNA is TGTGCCAGCAGTCTGACAGGGGGCGTCCCTTACTATGGCTACACCTTC.

The chain employs TRBV7-3 and TRBJ2-5; 7 nucleotides match TRBD2. Trimming cost V 4 bases and J 2 bases; bases outside gene matches: 7. Germline V gene lookup returns CDR1 SGHTA and CDR2 FQGTGA. The CDR3 length is 15 residues. This chain's CDR3 is CASSYTGTTQETQYF. The DNA for the CDR3 is TGTGCCAGCAGCTATACCGGGACTACACAAGAGACCCAGTACTTC.

This chain uses TRBV15 with TRBJ1-5; 10 bases map to TRBD1. J was trimmed by 9 bases and V by 1 base; bases with no gene match: 6. Germline V gene data show CDR1 as LNHNV and CDR2 as YYDKDF (reference sequence). The CDR3 contains 15 residues. DNA for the CDR3: TGTGCCACCAGCAGAGCCCGGGACAGGGGCTTGCCCCAGCATTTT. It encodes CATSRARDRGLPQHF.

A note on this clone: Additional DNA sequences in this sample encode the identical CDR3. The chain combines TRBV15 with TRBJ2-3; D not certain. The CDR3 extends over 16 amino acids. Germline V gene lookup returns CDR1 LNHNV and CDR2 YYDKDF (reference sequence). The germline V and J ends were trimmed by 0 bases and 0 bases, with 10 bases remaining between them. The CDR3 reads CATSRDRDGSTDTQYF. The CDR3 coding sequence is TGTGCCACCAGCAGAGATAGGGATGGTAGCACAGATACGCAGTATTTT.

The chain is built from TRBV4-3 and TRBJ2-2, with D maybe TRBD1 (6 bases). The CDR3 extends over 18 amino acids. V was shortened by 5 bases and J by 6 bases, with 25 bases between the two germline ends. Germline CDR1 reads LGHNA; CDR2 reads YSLEER. CDR3: CASSYPTGRGLTAGELFF. In DNA form, the CDR3 reads TGCGCCAGCAGCTACCCCACGGGCAGGGGATTAACGGCCGGGGAGCTGTTTTTT.

J is TRBJ2-7 and V is TRBV5-6; TRBD1 aligns across 9 bases. The CDR3 loop spans 14 amino acids. Per germline, CDR1 SGHDT and CDR2 YYEEEE. V shed 2 bases, J shed 2 bases, and the junction held 2 bases outside the gene matches. The CDR3 DNA reads as TGTGCCAGCAGCTTCCGGGACAGGGCCTACGAGCAGTACTTC. Its protein is CASSFRDRAYEQYF. The whole variable domain, filled in from reference TRBV5-6 and TRBJ2-7, reads DAGVTQSPTHLIKTRGQQVTLRCSPKSGHDTVSWYQQALGQGPQFIFQYYEEEERQRGNFPDRFSGHQFPNYSSELNVNALLLGDSALYLCASSFRDRAYEQYFGPGTRLTVT.

As DNA, the CDR3 is TGTGCCTGGAGTGTACTTGCGCTAAACACCGGGGAGCTGTTTTTT. Translating it yields CAWSVLALNTGELFF. The chain recombines TRBV30 with TRBJ2-2; D uncertain. Germline V lookup: CDR1 GTSNPN, CDR2 SVGIG (reference sequence). Trimming left V 0 bases short and J 2 bases short, with 10 bases between. There are 15 residues in the CDR3.

V and J are TRBV9 and TRBJ2-3; D is possibly TRBD2 (6 bases). V lost 4 bases to trimming and J lost 0 bases, with 15 bases between them. The CDR3 extends over 16 amino acids. Germline V gene lookup returns CDR1 SGDLS and CDR2 YYNGEE. The CDR3 loop is CASSPPDGGSTDTQYF. DNA for the CDR3: TGTGCCAGCAGCCCGCCGGACGGGGGTAGCACAGATACGCAGTATTTT. Based on the CDR3 plus reference TRBV9 and TRBJ2-3, the full variable domain is DSGVTQTPKHLITATGQRVTLRCSPRSGDLSVYWYQQSLDQGLQFLIQYYNGEERAKGNILERFSAQQFPDLHSELNLSSLELGDSALYFCASSPPDGGSTDTQYFGPGTRLTVL.

This clone was picked up a small number of times. The CDR3 bases are TGTGCCTGGAGTGTATCGGGGGCTCAGCCCCAGCATTTT. Encoded protein: CAWSVSGAQPQHF. The chain recombines TRBV30 with TRBJ1-5, with D maybe TRBD1 (6 bases). Looked up from germline, CDR1 is GTSNPN and CDR2 is SVGIG (reference sequence). V lost 0 bases and J 6 bases, leaving 9 bases between the germline ends. The CDR3 totals 13 residues.

The chain has TRBV7-9 and TRBJ2-7, with 10 bases identical to TRBD1. CDR1 and CDR2 (germline): SEHNR, FQNEAQ (reference sequence). Losses at the gene ends were 5 bases for V and 3 bases for J; bases not matched to a gene: 7. The CDR3 sequence is 15 residues long. This chain's CDR3 is CASSLTGQGLYEQYF. The CDR3 DNA reads as TGTGCCAGCAGCCTAACGGGACAGGGGCTCTACGAGCAGTACTTC.